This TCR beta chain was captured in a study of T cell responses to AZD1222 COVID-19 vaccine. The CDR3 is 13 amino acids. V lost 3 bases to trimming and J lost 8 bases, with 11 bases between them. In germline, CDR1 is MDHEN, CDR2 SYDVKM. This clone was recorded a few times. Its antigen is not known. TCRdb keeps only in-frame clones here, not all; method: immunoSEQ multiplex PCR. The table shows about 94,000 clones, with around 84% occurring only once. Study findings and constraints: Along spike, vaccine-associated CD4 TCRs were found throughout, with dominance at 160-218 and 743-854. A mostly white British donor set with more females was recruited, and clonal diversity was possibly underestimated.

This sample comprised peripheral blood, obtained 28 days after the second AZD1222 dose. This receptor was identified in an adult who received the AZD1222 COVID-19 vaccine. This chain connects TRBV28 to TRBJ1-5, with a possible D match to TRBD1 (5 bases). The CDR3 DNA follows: TGTGCCAGCAGTTTTGAGGGGCACAAGCCCCAGCATTTT. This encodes CASSFEGHKPQHF.